This T cell receptor (beta chain) was captured by sequencing in a study of blood T cell repertoires in COVID-19. The table came from immunoSEQ multiplex PCR; TCRdb's copy has only in-frame clones and leaves some out. The sample has more than 20,000 clones, roughly 80% seen once. The CDR3 contains 14 residues. Germline values: CDR1 SNHLY, CDR2 FYNNEI. V lost 5 bases and J lost 3, with 14 bases in between. The sequence was collected from a man between 45 and 60 years old with active or convalescent COVID-19. The chain is built from TRBV2 and TRBJ2-7, with D maybe TRBD1 (5 bases). Sequencing was carried out using peripheral blood. DNA for the CDR3: TGTGCCAGCAGTAAAGACAGCCACCTCTACGAGCAGTACTTC. It codes for CASSKDSHLYEQYF.